This T cell receptor (beta chain) was captured in a study of shared clonotypes between healthy human individuals. The germline V and J ends were trimmed by 5 bases and 4 bases, with 12 bases remaining between them. The V gene's germline CDR1 is SGHVS and CDR2 FQNEAQ. The CDR3 is 14 residues long. In the original workflow: For the immunoSEQ data, sequences were junction-only without quality scores, so filtering differed. Repertoires were generated with immunoSEQ multiplex PCR, while TCRdb's copy carries only in-frame clones and drops some. The DNA gave D and trimming, while V, J and clone size come from that table. Here the sample spans 2 million to 3 million clones, 93% being singletons.

The sequence was obtained from a man between 18 and 35 years old in good health. Some clones in this sample may be carry-over from other donors' samples. Material for sequencing was naive CD4+ T cells from PBMCs. Sample subset: CD45RA+ positively selected. V usage is TRBV7-8 and J usage is TRBJ2-1; D not certain. This CDR3 is CASSPPLRYNEQFF. DNA for the CDR3: TGTGCCAGCAGCCCACCCCTCCGGTACAATGAGCAGTTCTTC.